Each of the 8 T cell receptor beta chains below was sequenced from the same sample in a study of glioma-infiltrating T cells. TCR alpha and beta CDR3 regions were amplified from RNA using iRepertoire nested multiplex PCR. TCRdb fed the multiplex PCR reads into MiXCR, producing one record per CDR3 protein. The data hold approximately 190,000 distinct CDR3 sequences, with roughly a third observed a single time. Material for sequencing was glioma tissue, nonneoplastic brain tissue, or PBMCs (not recorded which). These receptors all come from a human donor with low-grade glioma or glioblastoma, undergoing nonglioma brain surgery, or in good health (not recorded which).

The gene calls are TRBV10-3 and TRBJ1-4; 8 positions match TRBD1. Germline values: CDR1 ENHRY, CDR2 SYGVKD. The CDR3 has 13 residues. Trimming cost V 2 bases and J 7 bases; bases outside gene matches: 0. The CDR3 nucleotides read TGTGCCATCAGTGAGGGACAGGGTGAAAAACTGTTTTTT. This gives the protein CAISEGQGEKLFF.

The V call is TRBV3-1, the J call TRBJ2-1; 16 bases align to TRBD2. CDR3 length equals 18 residues. V gave up 6 bases and J gave up 3 bases; unmatched junction bases: 8. Germline loops: CDR1 LGHDT, CDR2 YNNKEL (reference sequence). The CDR3 DNA is TGTGCCAGCAGTCCGGGACTAGCGGGAGGGCCCAGCTACAATGAGCAGTTCTTC. It is translated as CASSPGLAGGPSYNEQFF.

Regarding this clonotype: A much larger clone lies one base from this, so it may be a read error. The chain employs TRBV11-2 and TRBJ2-1; 9 nucleotides agree with TRBD2. The germline CDR1 and CDR2 sequences are SGHAT and FQNNGV. The CDR3 has 16 residues. The J segment lost 3 bases and the V segment lost 6 bases, leaving 9 bases of the junction unmatched. The CDR3 DNA sequence: TGTGCCAGCAGGTCAGCACTAGCGGGTTTCTACAATGAGCAGTTCTTC. The encoded protein is CASRSALAGFYNEQFF.

This clonotype was picked up a small number of times. The genes are TRBV28 and TRBJ2-3; 11 bases fit TRBD2. Germline assignment: CDR1 MDHEN and CDR2 SYDVKM. V was pared by 7 bases and J by 4 bases, with 19 bases of the junction left unmatched. This CDR3 contains 19 residues. The CDR3 sequence is CASNSWGATSGSSPDTQYF. The CDR3 DNA follows: TGTGCCAGCAATTCTTGGGGGGCAACTAGCGGGAGTTCGCCAGATACGCAGTATTTT.

CDR3 sequence: CASSPSGTANYGYTF. The CDR3 coding sequence is TGCGCCAGCAGCCCTTCTGGGACAGCGAACTATGGCTACACCTTC. This chain links TRBV5-1 with TRBJ1-2; 7 nucleotides match TRBD1. V lost 4 bases and J lost 2; bases outside the gene matches: 8. The germline CDR1 and CDR2 sequences are SGHRS and YFSETQ. CDR3 length: 15 amino acids.

This clonotype was observed at least ten times. The chain joins TRBV6-1 to TRBJ1-2, with D uncertain. V lost 1 base and J lost 0, with 3 bases in between. This CDR3 comprises 13 residues. The germline gives CDR1 MNHNS, CDR2 SASEGT. CDR3 residues: CASSEGANYGYTF. CDR3 DNA: TGTGCCAGCAGTGAAGGCGCTAACTATGGCTACACCTTC.

This clonotype was seen a few times. A much larger clone differs from this one at a single base, so this may be a read error. This chain uses TRBV7-9 with TRBJ1-1, with 9 bases aligning to TRBD1. The CDR3 is made up of 13 amino acids. CDR1 is SEHNR and CDR2 is FQNEAQ in the germline V gene (reference sequence). The CDR3 bases are TGTGCCGGCAGCCCGGGACAGGGAACTGAAGCTTTCTTT. This codes for CAGSPGQGTEAFF.

This clonotype was observed at least ten times. V and J are TRBV7-6 and TRBJ2-1; D may be TRBD1 or TRBD2 (5 bases each). V was shortened by 1 base and J by 5 bases, with 15 bases between the two germline ends. CDR1 is SGHVS, CDR2 FNYEAQ, per germline. The CDR3 has 16 amino acids. The CDR3 here is CASSLGRDGRDNEQFF. CDR3 sequence (DNA): TGTGCCAGCAGCTTAGGCCGGGACGGTCGGGACAATGAGCAGTTCTTC.